This T cell receptor (beta chain) was obtained from a study of shared clonotypes between healthy human individuals. Study details: Used for every donor were three CD4 naive, three CD4 memory, two CD8 naive and one CD8 memory plate.

This CDR3 contains 14 residues. Trimming pared 3 bases from V and 8 bases from J, leaving 14 bases between. Germline V gene sequence: CDR1 MGHDK, CDR2 SYGVNS. Clones were sequenced by immunoSEQ multiplex PCR, and TCRdb holds only the in-frame ones, with some missing. The table records around 100,000 clones, about 66% of them present only once. The TCR originated in a woman in her twenties or thirties in good health. The source material was memory CD8+ T cells sorted from blood. Regarding subset: CD45RO+ cells pooled with CCR7-negative TemRA cells. The chain employs TRBV25-1 and TRBJ2-1, with TRBD2 as a possible D gene (6 bases). This CDR3 reads CASSETGVLDEQFF. As DNA, the CDR3 is TGTGCCAGCAGTGAGACGGGAGTTCTGGATGAGCAGTTCTTC.